This T cell receptor (beta chain) was recorded in a study of blood T cell repertoires in COVID-19. Germline V gives CDR1 SGDLS, CDR2 YYNGEE. This CDR3 is 15 amino acids long. The V and J ends lost 4 bases and 2 bases, in that order; junction bases with no gene match: 7. The method was immunoSEQ multiplex PCR; TCRdb's version includes in-frame clones alone and lacks a portion of them. Seen here are nearly 60,000 clones, more than 75% observed once, and the top ten hold around 4.5%. What was sequenced was peripheral blood. The sequence was collected from a man aged 35-49 years with active COVID-19. The chain carries TRBV9 and TRBJ2-5, with 8 bases that match TRBD2. The CDR3 sequence is CASSRRLAGQETQYF. CDR3 coding DNA: TGTGCCAGCAGCCGCCGCCTAGCGGGTCAAGAGACCCAGTACTTC.